Each of the 30 T cell receptor beta chains below was sequenced from the same sample in a study of T cells after yellow fever vaccination. TCRdb fed the 5' RACE reads into MiXCR, producing one record per CDR3 protein. The sample includes tens of thousands of distinct CDR3 sequences, over 6% seen only once; the top ten take around a third. Sequencing used CD8+ T cells sorted from PBMCs, obtained around 45 days after the first yellow fever vaccination. The source is a man younger than 35 who received the YFV17D yellow fever vaccine.

This chain links TRBV6-5 with TRBJ2-1; weak D call: TRBD2 (6 bases). Germline lookup yields CDR1 MNHEY and CDR2 SVGAGI. The CDR3 length is 14 residues. V was cut by 4 bases and J by 5 bases, with 12 bases left in between. The CDR3, as DNA: TGTGCCAGCAGTTCCTGGGACTTACACAATGAGCAGTTCTTC. Residues: CASSSWDLHNEQFF.

The chain carries TRBV4-2 and TRBJ2-5; 12 bases align to TRBD2. The CDR3 covers 16 residues. The V gene's germline CDR1 is LGHNA and CDR2 YNFKEQ. V lost 0 bases to trimming and J lost 3 bases; unmatched junction nucleotides: 2. CDR3 residues: CASSQEPSGGEETQYF. Here the CDR3 DNA reads TGTGCCAGCAGCCAAGAACCTAGCGGGGGGGAAGAGACCCAGTACTTC.

Only a few counts were recorded for this clonotype. CDR3 sequence reads: CASSIDSGGQGIYNEQFF. The CDR3 DNA follows: TGTGCCAGTAGTATAGATTCGGGAGGACAGGGGATATACAATGAGCAGTTCTTC. The chain carries TRBV19 and TRBJ2-1, with 9 nucleotides matching TRBD1. V lost 0 bases, J lost 4 bases, and 10 bases stayed unmatched. CDR3 length: 18 residues. From germline, CDR1 is LNHDA and CDR2 SQIVND (reference sequence).

In its sample, this clonotype was seen a few times. The chain combines TRBV28 with TRBJ2-7, with 7 bases aligning to TRBD1. The CDR3 spans 15 residues. Germline CDR1 MDHEN, CDR2 SYDVKM. The J segment lost 4 bases and the V segment lost 2 bases, leaving 8 bases of the junction unmatched. The CDR3 here is CASSLGVDRPYEQYV. CDR3 bases: TGTGCCAGCAGTTTAGGAGTGGACAGGCCATACGAGCAGTACGTC.

On this clonotype itself: A much larger clonotype is one base distant, so this may be a read error. This chain joins TRBV12-3 or TRBV12-4 and TRBJ1-1; D gene unclear. The CDR3 sequence is 13 residues long. The ends were cut back, 8 bases at V and 4 bases at J, with 14 bases in the middle. CDR3 in amino acids: CASCAHPGTEAFF. Written as DNA, the CDR3 is TGTGCCAGCTGCGCCCATCCGGGCACTGAAGCTTTCTTT.

Note on this clonotype: One base away lies a much larger clone, so this may be a sequencing read error. This chain uses TRBV3-1 with TRBJ2-1; 12 nucleotides match TRBD2. Germline values: CDR1 LGHDT, CDR2 YNNKEL (reference sequence). This CDR3 comprises 16 residues. V shed 4 bases, J shed 5 bases, and the junction held 6 bases outside the gene matches. CDR3 sequence (DNA): TGTGCCAGCAGCCGAGGACTAGCGGGGAGGAACAATGAGCAGTTCTTC. It translates to CASSRGLAGRNNEQFF.

In its sample, this clonotype was seen many times. The chain uses TRBV20-1 and TRBJ2-5, with 9 nucleotides matching TRBD2. The germline gives CDR1 DFQATT, CDR2 SNEGSKA (reference sequence). Losses at the gene ends were 3 bases for V and 3 bases for J; bases not matched to a gene: 8. The CDR3 is made up of 15 amino acids. CDR3 DNA: TGCAGTGCTAGGTCACGCGGGGGGGCCGAAGAGACCCAGTACTTC. This codes for CSARSRGGAEETQYF.

This clonotype was seen a few times. This chain joins TRBV7-2 and TRBJ2-4; D may match TRBD1 or TRBD2 (6 bases each). The CDR3 consists of 17 residues. Germline V lookup: CDR1 SGHTA, CDR2 FQGNSA. The germline V and J ends were trimmed by 5 bases and 2 bases, with 19 bases remaining between them. The CDR3 protein is CASSSLSGGWTKNIQYF. CDR3 DNA: TGTGCCAGCAGCAGCTTGTCCGGGGGCTGGACCAAAAACATTCAGTACTTC.

A few counts support this clonotype. The CDR3 DNA reads as TGCAGTGCTAGAGGACGGGAGCACGGTAGAGATACGCAGTATTTT. Protein: CSARGREHGRDTQYF. V gene TRBV20-1 combines with J gene TRBJ2-3, with D possibly being TRBD2 (6 bases). V lost 1 base and J lost 5, with 16 bases in between. The CDR3 is 15 amino acids. The germline V gene encodes CDR1 DFQATT and CDR2 SNEGSKA (reference sequence).

This clonotype came up many times. V usage is TRBV21-1 and J usage is TRBJ1-2. TRBV21-1 is an annotated pseudogene. The CDR3 totals 15 residues. CDR3 bases: TGTGCCAGCAGCAAAGCTGCCAGCTCTAACTATGGCTACACCTTC. Its translation: CASSKAASSNYGYTF.

This clonotype has at least ten counts. The chain recombines TRBV27 with TRBJ2-3; D may be TRBD2 (5 bases). From germline, CDR1 is MNHEY and CDR2 SMNVEV (reference sequence). This CDR3 has 14 amino acids. V gave up 5 bases and J gave up 4 bases, with 13 bases separating them. The DNA for the CDR3 is TGTGCCAGCAGTAGAGGGTCATGGTCAGATACGCAGTATTTT. This translates into CASSRGSWSDTQYF.

There are many counts of this clonotype. The gene calls are TRBV4-3 and TRBJ1-1; D unresolved. The V end lost 0 bases, the J end lost 1 base, and 6 bases lay between the germline ends. Germline CDR1 reads LGHNA; CDR2 reads YSLEER. The CDR3 extends over 14 amino acids. Here the CDR3 reads CASSQDWENTEAFF. Written as DNA, the CDR3 is TGCGCCAGCAGCCAAGATTGGGAGAACACTGAAGCTTTCTTT.

This clonotype was counted at least ten times. V gene TRBV4-1 combines with J gene TRBJ1-2; D possibly corresponds to TRBD1 (6 bases). Trimming took off 3 bases at V and 6 bases at J, with 17 bases between the two ends. The CDR3 extends over 15 amino acids. CDR1 and CDR2 (germline): MGHRA, YSYEKL. The CDR3 bases are TGCGCCAGCAGCCAGAGGGGGGGAGTTGAGAATGGCTACACCTTC. It encodes CASSQRGGVENGYTF.

This clonotype was detected a few times. The gene calls are TRBV4-3 and TRBJ2-2, with TRBD2 as a possible D gene (6 bases). In germline, CDR1 is LGHNA, CDR2 YSLEER. The CDR3 sequence is 15 residues long. V was shortened by 3 bases and J by 3 bases, with 11 bases between the two germline ends. CDR3 DNA: TGCGCCAGCAGCCACAGGAGGGAGGACACCGGGGAGCTGTTTTTT. Its translation: CASSHRREDTGELFF.

This clonotype was seen many times. This chain uses TRBV5-1 with TRBJ1-1; TRBD1 might be the D (6 bases). The CDR3 extends over 14 amino acids. V lost 1 base and J lost 4, with 11 bases in between. Per germline, CDR1 SGHRS and CDR2 YFSETQ. CDR3 nucleotide sequence: TGCGCCAGCAGCTTGCGGAGAGGGGGCACTGAAGCTTTCTTT. Translated: CASSLRRGGTEAFF.

Relative to its sample, this clonotype is medium-sized. For the CDR3, the DNA is TGTGCCAGCAGCCAAGAGCGGGGGGGCTACAATGAGCAGTTCTTC. It specifies CASSQERGGYNEQFF. The V gene is TRBV4-2, the J gene TRBJ2-1; TRBD2 matches at 9 bases. After removal of 0 bases from V and 3 bases from J, the junction contained 0 bases not matched to a gene. The CDR3 length is 15 residues. Looked up from germline, CDR1 is LGHNA and CDR2 is YNFKEQ.

This clonotype has ten or more counts. The chain couples TRBV14 to TRBJ2-5, with no clear D. The CDR3 consists of 15 residues. Germline lookup yields CDR1 SGHDN and CDR2 FVKESK. Trimming removed 0 bases from V and 1 base from J, with 9 bases in between. The CDR3 nucleotides read TGTGCCAGCAGCCAAGATACCGGAACCCAAGAGACCCAGTACTTC. This codes for CASSQDTGTQETQYF.

This clonotype was counted at least ten times. The chain employs TRBV12-3 or TRBV12-4 and TRBJ2-5; no definite D call. The ends were cut back, 5 bases at V and 4 bases at J, with 8 bases in the middle. CDR3 length equals 12 residues. The CDR3 spells CASSRNGETQYF. CDR3 in DNA: TGTGCCAGCAGTCGGAACGGAGAGACCCAGTACTTC.

The chain joins TRBV18 to TRBJ2-1; D is tentatively TRBD1 or TRBD2 (6 bases each). CDR1 is KGHSH and CDR2 is LQKENI in the germline V gene. The ends were cut back, 0 bases at V and 9 bases at J, with 15 bases in the middle. CDR3 length: 15 amino acids. The chain's CDR3 is CASSPPSGGAGEQFF. In nucleotides, the CDR3 is TGTGCCAGCTCACCACCGTCCGGGGGCGCGGGTGAGCAGTTCTTC.

This clonotype appeared many times. The chain is built from TRBV7-9 and TRBJ2-3; TRBD2 agrees at 11 bases. Germline CDR1 reads SEHNR; CDR2 reads FQNEAQ (reference sequence). With V trimmed by 4 bases and J by 2 bases, 11 bases remained unmatched. The CDR3 has 18 amino acids. In DNA form, the CDR3 reads TGTGCCAGCAGCTCCCGACTAGCGGGGTTCCCTAACACAGATACGCAGTATTTT. It yields the protein CASSSRLAGFPNTDTQYF.

This clonotype was found many times. J is TRBJ2-7 and V is TRBV4-1; TRBD2 is a possible D gene (6 bases). Per the germline V gene, CDR1 is MGHRA and CDR2 is YSYEKL. V was cut by 1 base and J by 3 bases, with 10 bases left in between. The CDR3 length is 14 residues. The DNA of the CDR3 is TGCGCCAGCAGCCAAGCGGAGGGGTTCTACGAGCAGTACTTC. Translation gives CASSQAEGFYEQYF.

This clonotype was found a few times. This chain links TRBV6-2 or TRBV6-3 with TRBJ2-7; 7 bases are shared with TRBD1. Germline loops: CDR1 MNHEY, CDR2 SVGEGT. CDR3 length equals 13 residues. Trimming cost V 8 bases and J 4 bases; bases outside gene matches: 8. This CDR3 is CASAAGTVYEQYV. Here the CDR3 DNA reads TGTGCCAGCGCAGCCGGGACAGTATACGAGCAGTACGTC.

This clonotype was detected ten times or more. The V gene is TRBV27, the J gene TRBJ1-1; no reliable D call. The CDR3 loop spans 13 amino acids. With 2 bases removed from V and 1 base from J, the gap between germline ends came to 5 bases. Germline V gene data show CDR1 as MNHEY and CDR2 as SMNVEV (reference sequence). The CDR3, as DNA: TGTGCCAGCAGTTTAAGTAGGAACACTGAAGCTTTCTTT. Translation gives CASSLSRNTEAFF.

In its sample, this clonotype was seen a few times. V gene TRBV12-3 or TRBV12-4 combines with J gene TRBJ2-3; unclear D gene. The CDR3 spans 16 residues. Trimming left V 3 bases short and J 0 bases short, with 13 bases between. The CDR3 DNA follows: TGTGCCAGCAGTTTTCGCCGGACCGCTAGCACAGATACGCAGTATTTT. Protein product: CASSFRRTASTDTQYF.

This clonotype has at least ten counts. This chain links TRBV5-6 with TRBJ2-1, with D hard to call. V lost 1 base and J lost 8, with 19 bases in between. The CDR3 totals 16 residues. The germline V gene has CDR1 SGHDT and CDR2 YYEEEE. This CDR3 is CASSLRLIKAIYEQFF. CDR3 in DNA: TGTGCCAGCAGCTTGCGACTTATCAAGGCAATTTATGAGCAGTTCTTC.

This clonotype was detected many times. V is TRBV4-3 and J is TRBJ2-5; 12 bases line up with TRBD1. Germline lookup yields CDR1 LGHNA and CDR2 YSLEER. CDR3 length equals 16 residues. Germline trimming cut 2 bases from V and 4 bases from J; bases unmatched to any gene: 5. Written as DNA, the CDR3 is TGCGCCAGCAGCCAAACGGGGACAGGGGGCCTAGAGACCCAGTACTTC. This translates into CASSQTGTGGLETQYF.

At least ten counts were recorded for this clonotype. The chain couples TRBV7-9 to TRBJ2-2; D ambiguous. With 4 bases removed from V and 2 bases from J, the gap between germline ends came to 8 bases. This CDR3 region has 14 residues. CDR1 and CDR2 (germline): SEHNR, FQNEAQ (reference sequence). The CDR3 bases are TGTGCCAGCAGCTCGCTATACAACACCGGGGAGCTGTTTTTT. Amino acids: CASSSLYNTGELFF. The full variable domain, with the rest looked up from reference TRBV7-9 and TRBJ2-2, is DTGVSQNPRHKITKRGQNVTFRCDPISEHNRLYWYRQTLGQGPEFLTYFQNEAQLEKSRLLSDRFSAERPKGSFSTLEIQRTEQGDSAMYLCASSSLYNTGELFFGEGSRLTVL.

The sample holds many counts of this clonotype. The rearrangement links TRBV20-1 to TRBJ2-1; no clear D gene. CDR3 length: 11 amino acids. Germline values: CDR1 DFQATT, CDR2 SNEGSKA (reference sequence). Between the trimmed V and J ends, which lost 3 bases and 10 bases, there was a span of 10 bases. In DNA form, the CDR3 reads TGCAGTGCTAGTAGGCTGGTCGAGCAGTTCTTC. This sequence encodes CSASRLVEQFF.

This chain joins TRBV5-1 and TRBJ2-3; 11 bases agree with TRBD2. Trimming cost V 7 bases and J 3 bases; bases outside gene matches: 7. The CDR3 length is 15 residues. The germline gives CDR1 SGHRS, CDR2 YFSETQ. The CDR3 DNA sequence: TGCGCCAGCTCTAGCGGGGGGCTGGGAACAGATACGCAGTATTTT. Translation gives CASSSGGLGTDTQYF.

Ten or more counts support this clonotype. The chain links TRBV4-2 to TRBJ1-4, with 9 positions matching TRBD1. J was trimmed by 5 bases and V by 1 base; bases with no gene match: 2. This CDR3 has 15 residues. The germline V gene has CDR1 LGHNA and CDR2 YNFKEQ. Here the CDR3 reads CASSQGGQGNEKLFF. The CDR3 nucleotides read TGTGCCAGCAGCCAAGGCGGACAGGGGAATGAAAAACTGTTTTTT.